Listed below are T cell receptor beta chains from one sample, sequenced in a study of T-cell memory formation after mild COVID-19. TCRdb reprocessed the 5' RACE reads via MiXCR and lists one record per CDR3 protein. The sample records about 450,000 distinct CDR3 sequences, less than 25% being singletons. The sequenced sample was PBMCs or a T cell subset sorted from them (not recorded which). The receptor set was obtained from an adult woman who had mild COVID-19 (a few samples of this study predate the infection). Cell type and time point are not known. Both conserved end residues are part of each CDR3. A D gene is named only where the DNA matches it firmly. A row's size may be missing; if present it is once, few, many or a size class.

D gene,clone size,J gene,V gene,CDR3 DNA,CDR3 protein
NA,NA,TRBJ2-7,TRBV12-3/TRBV12-4,TGTGCCAGCAGACCAACAGTGGCGACGTCCTACGAGCAGTACTTC,CASRPTVATSYEQYF
TRBD2,NA,TRBJ2-7,TRBV3-1,TGTGCCAGCACATATAGCGGGGGGGCTTCCTACGAGCAGTACTTC,CASTYSGGASYEQYF
NA,NA,TRBJ2-7,TRBV4-1,TGCGCCAGCAGCCTCGCTCAGCGTCCTAAATCCCCCTACGAGCAGTACTTC,CASSLAQRPKSPYEQYF
TRBD2,few,TRBJ2-3,TRBV5-5,TGTGCCAGCAGCTCCTCCCGAGCGGGGTCACGCACAGATACGCAGTATTTT,CASSSSRAGSRTDTQYF
NA,NA,TRBJ2-1,TRBV24-1,TGTGCCACCAGTGGAGATTACTACAATGAGCAGTTCTTC,CATSGDYYNEQFF
TRBD2,NA,TRBJ2-4,TRBV14,TGTGCCAGCAGCCAAGGAGCGGGGATAGCCAAAAACATTCAGTACTTC,CASSQGAGIAKNIQYF
NA,few,TRBJ1-1,TRBV11-3,TGTGCCAGCAGCTTCCAGATGAACACTGAAGCTTTCTTT,CASSFQMNTEAFF
TRBD1,few,TRBJ2-7,TRBV5-1,TGCGCCAGCAGCCGGACAGGGGGCGTCTCCTACGAGCAGTACTTC,CASSRTGGVSYEQYF
NA,NA,TRBJ2-1,TRBV6-2/TRBV6-3,TGTGCCAGCAGGAAGGGGAGCTCCTACAATGAGCAGTTCTTC,CASRKGSSYNEQFF
NA,NA,TRBJ2-3,TRBV7-9,TGTGCCAGCAGCTTAGAAGGCTGGAGGGGGGACCATACGCAGTATTTT,CASSLEGWRGDHTQYF
NA,NA,TRBJ2-1,TRBV20-1,TGCAGTGCCCCTGTGGGGGGCCTGAGAATTGAGCAGTTCTTC,CSAPVGGLRIEQFF
TRBD2,NA,TRBJ2-2,TRBV7-6,TGTGCCAGCAGCTTAGAAGCGGGGGGGCAAGGCACCGGGGAGCTGTTTTTT,CASSLEAGGQGTGELFF
NA,few,TRBJ2-1,TRBV7-3,TGTGCCAGCAGCTTAATGGGCTACAATGAGCAGTTCTTC,CASSLMGYNEQFF
NA,NA,TRBJ2-7,TRBV5-8,TGTGCCAGCAGCCCGGCGGGACACCCTACCTACGAGCAGTACTTC,CASSPAGHPTYEQYF
NA,NA,TRBJ1-4,TRBV7-2,TGTGCCAGCAGCTTAGGGACAGCCTTAAATGAAAAACTGTTTTTT,CASSLGTALNEKLFF
TRBD2,NA,TRBJ2-7,TRBV29-1,TGCAGCGTTGTTCTAGCGGGGTCCTACGAGCAGTACTTC,CSVVLAGSYEQYF
NA,NA,TRBJ2-1,TRBV7-2,TGTGCCAGCAACCGGGGAGCCTACAATGAGCAGTTCTTC,CASNRGAYNEQFF
NA,few,TRBJ1-6,TRBV11-2,TGTGCCAGCAGCCGCACCTCTAATTCACCCCTCCACTTT,CASSRTSNSPLHF
TRBD1,NA,TRBJ2-3,TRBV9,TGTGCCAGCAGCGTAAGGCAGGGGGTGAGCACAGATACGCAGTATTTT,CASSVRQGVSTDTQYF
TRBD1,few,TRBJ1-1,TRBV5-1,TGCGCCAGCAGCCTAGCTTGGACCCGACAGGGGGCGGTCACTGAAGCTTTCTTT,CASSLAWTRQGAVTEAFF
NA,few,TRBJ2-5,TRBV11-2,TGTGCCAGCAGCCCCCCTGGCAACAGGGAAAGAGAGACCCAGTACTTC,CASSPPGNRERETQYF
NA,many,TRBJ2-3,TRBV29-1,TGCAGCGTTATATGGGGGCAGTTCCCTGTTGGGGCACGTACAGATACGCAGTATTTT,CSVIWGQFPVGARTDTQYF
NA,NA,TRBJ1-2,TRBV6-6,TGTGCCAGCAGTATCGATCCCAGTAGTGGCTACACCTTC,CASSIDPSSGYTF
TRBD1,few,TRBJ1-1,TRBV5-1,TGCGCCAGCAGCGGGACAGGGGGGCCGAACACTGAAGCTTTCTTT,CASSGTGGPNTEAFF
NA,NA,TRBJ2-1,TRBV10-3,TGTGCCCCCACAAAGCAGCTCGAGGAGTCCGGGGTGAATGAGCAGTTCTTC,CAPTKQLEESGVNEQFF
NA,few,TRBJ2-1,TRBV12-3/TRBV12-4,TGTGCCAGCAGTTTAGGGGGGGCAGCCTACAATGAGCAGTTCTTC,CASSLGGAAYNEQFF
NA,few,TRBJ2-7,TRBV4-3,TGCGCCAGCAGCCCTGAGGTGGGCACCTCGAGCTACGAGCAGTACTTC,CASSPEVGTSSYEQYF
TRBD2,NA,TRBJ2-7,TRBV7-9,TGTGCCAGCAGCGTTAGCGGGAACTCCTACGAGCAGTACTTC,CASSVSGNSYEQYF
NA,few,TRBJ1-6,TRBV29-1,TGCAGCGTTGGACCAGGGTTCGTTCGTAATTCACCCCTCCACTTT,CSVGPGFVRNSPLHF
NA,NA,TRBJ1-6,TRBV6-2/TRBV6-3,TGTGCCAGCAGTTATACGGCAGGGATGGGAAATTCACCCCTCCACTTT,CASSYTAGMGNSPLHF
NA,NA,TRBJ1-1,TRBV9,TGTGCCAGCAGCCCACAGGGACAAAATGAAGCTTTCTTT,CASSPQGQNEAFF
TRBD2,few,TRBJ2-1,TRBV6-5,TGTGCCAGCAGTTTAGGACTAGCGGGAGGGCTTCTACATCCAAAGCAGTTCTTC,CASSLGLAGGLLHPKQFF
NA,NA,TRBJ1-6,TRBV6-1,TGTGCCAGCAGTGAAGCGACGGGGACGAGTTCACCCCTCCACTTT,CASSEATGTSSPLHF
TRBD1,few,TRBJ1-2,TRBV9,TGTGCCAGCAGCGCCGGGACAGGGGTCGACTATGGCTACACCTTC,CASSAGTGVDYGYTF
TRBD1,NA,TRBJ2-7,TRBV4-1,TGCGCCAGCAGCCAGACAGGGGGACGGGACGAGCAGTACTTC,CASSQTGGRDEQYF
TRBD1,NA,TRBJ2-2,TRBV24-1,TGTGCCACCAGTGACCCCCGGGACAGGGATGCGAACACCGGGGAGCTGTTTTTT,CATSDPRDRDANTGELFF
NA,few,TRBJ1-1,TRBV5-1,TGCGCCAGCAGCCTATCCTGGGGGGAGATGAACACTGAAGCTTTCTTT,CASSLSWGEMNTEAFF
NA,few,TRBJ2-5,TRBV25-1,TGTGCCAGCACGGCCGGGGAGACCCAGTACTTC,CASTAGETQYF
NA,NA,TRBJ2-1,TRBV19,TGTGCCAGTAGTACTACCGCGAAGAATGAGCAGTTCTTC,CASSTTAKNEQFF
TRBD1,NA,TRBJ1-5,TRBV12-3/TRBV12-4,TGTGCCAGCAGTTTGGGACAGGGGATTAGCAATCAGCCCCAGCATTTT,CASSLGQGISNQPQHF
NA,NA,TRBJ1-1,TRBV5-1,TGCGCCAGCACCGAAGGTAGTCGCGGGAACACTGAAGCTTTCTTT,CASTEGSRGNTEAFF
TRBD1,NA,TRBJ1-2,TRBV9,TGTGCCAGCAGTGGTTCAGGACAGGGTCTCTATGGCTACACCTTC,CASSGSGQGLYGYTF
TRBD2,NA,TRBJ2-2,TRBV6-2/TRBV6-3,TGTGCCAGCAGTCGGACTAGCAGGGTCACCGGGGAGCTGTTTTTT,CASSRTSRVTGELFF
TRBD1,many,TRBJ1-2,TRBV20-1,TGCAGTGCTAGAGATCCCCGCAGGGGGAATGGCTACACCTTC,CSARDPRRGNGYTF
NA,NA,TRBJ2-7,TRBV6-2/TRBV6-3,TGTGCCAGCAGTTACTCGTTCGTGCGAGACTACGAGCAGTACTTC,CASSYSFVRDYEQYF